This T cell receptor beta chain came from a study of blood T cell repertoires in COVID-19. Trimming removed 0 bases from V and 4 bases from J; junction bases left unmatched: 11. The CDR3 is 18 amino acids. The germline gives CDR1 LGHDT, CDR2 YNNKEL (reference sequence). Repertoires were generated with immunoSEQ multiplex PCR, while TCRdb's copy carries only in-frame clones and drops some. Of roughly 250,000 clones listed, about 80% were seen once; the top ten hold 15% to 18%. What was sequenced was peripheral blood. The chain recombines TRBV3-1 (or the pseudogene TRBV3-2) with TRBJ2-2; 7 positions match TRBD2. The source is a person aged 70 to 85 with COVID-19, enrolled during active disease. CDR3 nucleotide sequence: TGTGCCAGCAGCCAAGATGAGGGACCTAGCGGCCCCACCGGGGAGCTGTTTTTT. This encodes CASSQDEGPSGPTGELFF.